This entry features one TCR beta chain sequence. Its antigen is unknown. This record comes from a study of Ad26.COV2.S vaccination and SARS-CoV-2 variants. Study-level results: An underestimation of total T cell responses may have resulted from the TCR breadth and depth analyses.

Clones were sequenced by immunoSEQ multiplex PCR, and TCRdb holds only the in-frame ones, with some missing. Of around 400,000 clones in the sample, approximately 92% are singletons; the top ten hold roughly an eighth. Documented treatment: roughly 19 received Ad26.COV2.S at low or high dose, single or two shots; several received placebo; per-sample allocation not given. Sampling was performed 63 days after the first vaccine or placebo injection. An Ad26 vector that expressed Wuhan-strain SARS-CoV-2 spike constituted the vaccine. This clonotype was obtained from a person between 18 and 65 years old who received the Ad26.COV2.S COVID-19 vaccine or a placebo. This material consisted of peripheral blood, taken in a trial of Ad26.COV2.S vaccine versus placebo.

Here the CDR3 DNA reads TGCAGCGTTGCTCTAAGCGGGAGCTCCTACGAGCAGTACTTC. This gives the protein CSVALSGSSYEQYF. This chain links TRBV29-1 with TRBJ2-7, with TRBD2 matching 8 bases. Germline V gene data show CDR1 as SQVTM and CDR2 as ANQGSEA. This CDR3 is 14 amino acids long. Losses at the gene ends were 4 bases for V and 0 bases for J; bases not matched to a gene: 5.